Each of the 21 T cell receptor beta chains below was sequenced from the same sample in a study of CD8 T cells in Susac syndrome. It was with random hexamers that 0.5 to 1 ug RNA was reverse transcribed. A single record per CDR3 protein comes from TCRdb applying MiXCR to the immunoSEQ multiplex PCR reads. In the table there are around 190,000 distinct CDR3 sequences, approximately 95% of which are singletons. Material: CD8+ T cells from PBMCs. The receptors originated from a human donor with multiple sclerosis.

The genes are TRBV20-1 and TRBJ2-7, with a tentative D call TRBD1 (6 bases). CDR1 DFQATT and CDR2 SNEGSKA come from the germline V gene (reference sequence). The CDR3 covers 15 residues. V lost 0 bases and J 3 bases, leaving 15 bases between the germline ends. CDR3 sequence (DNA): TGCAGTGCTAGAGAGACGTACACAGGGAACTACGAGCAGTACTTC. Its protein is CSARETYTGNYEQYF.

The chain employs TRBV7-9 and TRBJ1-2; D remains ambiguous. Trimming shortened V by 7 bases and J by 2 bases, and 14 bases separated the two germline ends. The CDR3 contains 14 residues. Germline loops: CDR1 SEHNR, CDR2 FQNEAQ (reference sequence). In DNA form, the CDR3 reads TGTGCCAGCACAAGTCCCAGCGTCAACTATGGCTACACCTTC. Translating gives CASTSPSVNYGYTF.

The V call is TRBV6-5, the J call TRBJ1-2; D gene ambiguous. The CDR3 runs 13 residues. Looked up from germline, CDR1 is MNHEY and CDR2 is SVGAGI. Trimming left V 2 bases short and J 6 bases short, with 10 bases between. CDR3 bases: TGTGCCAGCAGTTACGGCAGCCAGGATGGCTACACCTTC. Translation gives CASSYGSQDGYTF.

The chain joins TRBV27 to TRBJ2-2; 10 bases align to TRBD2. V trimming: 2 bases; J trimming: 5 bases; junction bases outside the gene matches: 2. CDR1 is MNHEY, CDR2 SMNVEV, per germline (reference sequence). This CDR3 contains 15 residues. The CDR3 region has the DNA TGTGCCAGCAGTTTAGCTAGCGGGAGTACCGGGGAGCTGTTTTTT. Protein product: CASSLASGSTGELFF.

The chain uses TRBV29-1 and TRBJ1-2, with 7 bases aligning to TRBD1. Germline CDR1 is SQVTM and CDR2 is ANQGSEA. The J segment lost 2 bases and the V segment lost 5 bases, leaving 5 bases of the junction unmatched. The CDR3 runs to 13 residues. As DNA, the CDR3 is TGCAGCGTTCAGGGGGTGCAAAACTATGGCTACACCTTC. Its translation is CSVQGVQNYGYTF.

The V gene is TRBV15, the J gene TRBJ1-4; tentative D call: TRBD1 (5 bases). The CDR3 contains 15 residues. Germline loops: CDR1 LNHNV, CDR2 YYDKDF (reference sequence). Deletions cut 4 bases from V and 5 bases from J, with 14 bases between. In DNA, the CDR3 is TGTGCCACCAGCAAGTCCAGGGCCCTCAATGAAAAACTGTTTTTT. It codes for CATSKSRALNEKLFF.

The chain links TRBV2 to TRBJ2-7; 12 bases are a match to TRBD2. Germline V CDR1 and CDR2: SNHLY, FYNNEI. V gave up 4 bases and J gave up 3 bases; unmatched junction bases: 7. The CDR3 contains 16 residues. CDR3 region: CASSGLWTSGNYEQYF. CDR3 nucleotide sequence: TGTGCCAGCAGTGGTCTCTGGACTAGCGGGAACTACGAGCAGTACTTC.

CDR3 coding DNA: TGTGCCAGCAGTGAACAACCTCAGAGCTCCTACGAGCAGTACTTC. It specifies CASSEQPQSSYEQYF. The chain links TRBV2 to TRBJ2-7; no reliable D call. The CDR3 runs to 15 residues. Trimming took off 2 bases at V and 0 bases at J, with 11 bases between the two ends. From germline, CDR1 is SNHLY and CDR2 FYNNEI. Using reference TRBV2 and TRBJ2-7 for the parts outside the CDR3, the full variable domain is EPEVTQTPSHQVTQMGQEVILRCVPISNHLYFYWYRQILGQKVEFLVSFYNNEISEKSEIFDDQFSVERPDGSNFTLKIRSTKLEDSAMYFCASSEQPQSSYEQYFGPGTRLTVT.

The CDR3 loop is CASSLAGEDYEQYF. The CDR3 nucleotides read TGTGCCAGCAGCCTCGCGGGCGAGGACTACGAGCAGTACTTC. The chain combines TRBV5-6 with TRBJ2-7; tentative D call: TRBD2 (5 bases). V gave up 4 bases and J gave up 3 bases, with 14 bases separating them. CDR3 size: 14 residues. CDR1 and CDR2 (germline): SGHDT, YYEEEE.

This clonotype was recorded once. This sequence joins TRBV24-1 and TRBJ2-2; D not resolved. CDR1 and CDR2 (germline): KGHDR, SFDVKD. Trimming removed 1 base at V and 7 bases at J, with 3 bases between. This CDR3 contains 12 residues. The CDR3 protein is CATSDFNGELFF. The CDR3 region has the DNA TGTGCCACCAGTGATTTCAACGGGGAGCTGTTTTTT.

CDR3 in DNA: TGTGCCAGCAGTTATCGGCAGGGGTACACCTTACTTTACGAGCAGTACTTC. This translates into CASSYRQGYTLLYEQYF. The V gene is TRBV28, the J gene TRBJ2-7; D might be TRBD1 (6 bases). Trimming cost V 4 bases and J 4 bases, with 23 bases left between them. The CDR3 consists of 17 residues. Germline V gene sequence: CDR1 MDHEN, CDR2 SYDVKM.

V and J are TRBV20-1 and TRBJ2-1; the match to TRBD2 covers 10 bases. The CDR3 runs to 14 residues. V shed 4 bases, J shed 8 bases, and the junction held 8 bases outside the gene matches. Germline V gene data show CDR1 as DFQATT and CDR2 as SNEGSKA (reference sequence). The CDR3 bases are TGCAGTGCTATTGTTATAGCGGGGGGAGATGAGCAGTTCTTC. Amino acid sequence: CSAIVIAGGDEQFF.

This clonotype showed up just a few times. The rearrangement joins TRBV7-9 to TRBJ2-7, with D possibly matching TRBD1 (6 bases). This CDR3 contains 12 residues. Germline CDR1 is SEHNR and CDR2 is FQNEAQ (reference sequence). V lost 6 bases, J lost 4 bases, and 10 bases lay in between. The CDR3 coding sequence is TGTGCCAGCAGTCACGGACAGTACGAGCAGTACTTC. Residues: CASSHGQYEQYF.

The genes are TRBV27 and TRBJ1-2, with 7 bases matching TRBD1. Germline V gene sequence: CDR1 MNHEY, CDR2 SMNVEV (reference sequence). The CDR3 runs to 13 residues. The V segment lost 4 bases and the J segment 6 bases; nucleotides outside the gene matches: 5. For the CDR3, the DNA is TGTGCCAGCAGTTCCTCAGGGGGGAATGGCTACACCTTC. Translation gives CASSSSGGNGYTF.

The DNA of the CDR3 is TGCAGTGCTAGTCAGATAGGCGTCGGAAGGTCGGATACGCAGTATTTT. This gives the protein CSASQIGVGRSDTQYF. The chain links TRBV20-1 to TRBJ2-3; D remains unclear. This CDR3 spans 16 amino acids. V was trimmed by 3 bases and J by 6 bases, leaving 22 bases between them. CDR1 and CDR2 (germline): DFQATT, SNEGSKA (reference sequence).

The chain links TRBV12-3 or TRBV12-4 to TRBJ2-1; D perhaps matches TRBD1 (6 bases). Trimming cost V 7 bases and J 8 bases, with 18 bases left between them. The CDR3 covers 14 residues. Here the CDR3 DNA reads TGTGCCAGCACGGCTACCATGACAGGAGATGAGCAGTTCTTC. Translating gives CASTATMTGDEQFF.

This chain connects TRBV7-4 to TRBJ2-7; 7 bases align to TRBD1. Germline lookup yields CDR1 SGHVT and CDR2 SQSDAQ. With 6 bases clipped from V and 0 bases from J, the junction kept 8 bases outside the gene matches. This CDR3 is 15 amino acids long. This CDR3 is CASRGDRPSSYEQYF. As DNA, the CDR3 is TGTGCCAGCAGGGGGGACAGACCGAGCTCCTACGAGCAGTACTTC. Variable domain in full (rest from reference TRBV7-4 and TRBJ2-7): GAGVSQSPRYKVAKRGRDVALRCDSISGHVTLYWYRQTLGQGSEVLTYSQSDAQRDKSGRPSGRFSAERPERSVSTLKIQRTEQGDSAVYLCASRGDRPSSYEQYFGPGTRLTVT.

The CDR3 sequence is CASSQDVQFNEQFF. DNA of the CDR3: TGTGCCAGCAGCCAAGATGTACAGTTCAATGAGCAGTTCTTC. The chain uses TRBV3-1 and TRBJ2-1; D not certain. The V end lost 0 bases, the J end lost 6 bases, and 9 bases lay between the germline ends. CDR1 and CDR2 (germline): LGHDT, YNNKEL (reference sequence). The CDR3 is made up of 14 amino acids.

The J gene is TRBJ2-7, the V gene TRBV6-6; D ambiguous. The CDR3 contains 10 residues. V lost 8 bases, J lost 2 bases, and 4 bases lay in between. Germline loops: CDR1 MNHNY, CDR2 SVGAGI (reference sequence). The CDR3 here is CASGAYEQYF. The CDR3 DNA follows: TGTGCCAGCGGGGCCTACGAGCAGTACTTC.

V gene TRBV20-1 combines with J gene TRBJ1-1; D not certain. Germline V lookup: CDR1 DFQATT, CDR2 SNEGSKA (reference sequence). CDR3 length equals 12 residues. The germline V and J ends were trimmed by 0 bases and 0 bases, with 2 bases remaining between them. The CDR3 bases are TGCAGTGCTAGAGATCTGAACACTGAAGCTTTCTTT. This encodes CSARDLNTEAFF.

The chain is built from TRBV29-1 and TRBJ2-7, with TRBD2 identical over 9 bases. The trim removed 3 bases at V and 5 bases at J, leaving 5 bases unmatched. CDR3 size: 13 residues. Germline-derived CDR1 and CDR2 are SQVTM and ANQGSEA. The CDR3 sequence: CSVDAGGPDEQYF. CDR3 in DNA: TGCAGCGTTGATGCGGGAGGGCCGGACGAGCAGTACTTC.